Given below is one T cell receptor beta chain in context. Relative to the germline gene, one junction end is altered; a read error may explain this. The CDR3 consists of 14 residues. Looked up from germline, CDR1 is SGHKS and CDR2 is YYEKEE (reference sequence). The entry originates in a study of identical twins. TCRdb re-derived calls from the 5' RACE reads in MiXCR, one entry per CDR3 protein. The sample gives some 600,000 distinct CDR3 sequences, around 7.4% of which show up once; approximately 1.5% is in the top ten. The sample was also reused in another study, on yellow fever vaccine responses in identical twins.

The chain has TRBV5-5 and TRBJ2-2, with D unclear. The origin of this receptor is a woman younger than 30 in good health. Sequencing was done on a sample of PBMCs. CDR3 DNA: TGTGCCAGCAGCTCCGGGTGGAACTCCGGGGAGCTGTTTTTT. It codes for CASSSGWNSGELFF.